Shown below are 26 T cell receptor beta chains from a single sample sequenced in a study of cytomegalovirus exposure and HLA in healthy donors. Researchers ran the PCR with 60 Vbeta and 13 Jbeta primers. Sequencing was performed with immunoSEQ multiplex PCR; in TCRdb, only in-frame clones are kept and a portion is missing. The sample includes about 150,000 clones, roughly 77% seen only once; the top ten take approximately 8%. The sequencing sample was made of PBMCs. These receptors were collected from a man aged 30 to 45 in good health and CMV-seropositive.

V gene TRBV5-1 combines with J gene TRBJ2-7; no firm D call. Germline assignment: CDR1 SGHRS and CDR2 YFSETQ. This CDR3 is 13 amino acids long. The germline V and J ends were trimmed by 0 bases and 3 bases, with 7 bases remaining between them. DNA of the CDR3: TGCGCCAGCAGCTTGGTCGGGTACTACGAGCAGTACTTC. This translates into CASSLVGYYEQYF.

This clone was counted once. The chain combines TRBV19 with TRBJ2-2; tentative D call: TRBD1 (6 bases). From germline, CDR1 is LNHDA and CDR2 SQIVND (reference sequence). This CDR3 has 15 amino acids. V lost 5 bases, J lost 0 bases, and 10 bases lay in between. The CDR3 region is CASSPGQTNTGELFF. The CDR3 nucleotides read TGTGCCAGTAGTCCAGGACAGACGAACACCGGGGAGCTGTTTTTT.

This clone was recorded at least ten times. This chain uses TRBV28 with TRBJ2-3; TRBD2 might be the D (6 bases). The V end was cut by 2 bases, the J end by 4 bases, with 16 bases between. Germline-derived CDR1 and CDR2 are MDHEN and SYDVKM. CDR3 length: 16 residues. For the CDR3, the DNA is TGTGCCAGCAGTTTAATGTACGGGAGAGTAGCAGATACGCAGTATTTT. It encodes CASSLMYGRVADTQYF.

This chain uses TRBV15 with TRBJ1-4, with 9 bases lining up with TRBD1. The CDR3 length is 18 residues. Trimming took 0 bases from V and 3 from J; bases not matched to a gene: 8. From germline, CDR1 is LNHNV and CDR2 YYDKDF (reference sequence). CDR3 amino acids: CATSREWGQGKANEKLFF. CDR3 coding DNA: TGTGCCACCAGCAGAGAATGGGGACAGGGAAAGGCTAATGAAAAACTGTTTTTT.

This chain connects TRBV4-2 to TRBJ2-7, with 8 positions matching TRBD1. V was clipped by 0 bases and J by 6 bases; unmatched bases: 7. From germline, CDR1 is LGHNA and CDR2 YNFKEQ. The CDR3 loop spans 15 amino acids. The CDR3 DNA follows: TGTGCCAGCAGCCAAGAAGGGACAGGAGGGAGCGAGCAGTACTTC. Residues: CASSQEGTGGSEQYF.

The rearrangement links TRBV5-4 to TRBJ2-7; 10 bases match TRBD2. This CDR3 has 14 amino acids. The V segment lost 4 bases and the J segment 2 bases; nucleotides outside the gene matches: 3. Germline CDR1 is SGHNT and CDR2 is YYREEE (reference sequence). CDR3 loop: CASSGLADTYEQYF. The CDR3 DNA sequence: TGTGCCAGCAGCGGACTAGCGGATACCTACGAGCAGTACTTC.

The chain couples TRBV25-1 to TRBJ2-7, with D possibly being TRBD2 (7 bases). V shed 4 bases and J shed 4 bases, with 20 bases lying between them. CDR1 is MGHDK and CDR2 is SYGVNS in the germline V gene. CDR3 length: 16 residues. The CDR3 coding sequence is TGTGCCAGCAGTGGACCTAGGGGGGGGCCCGGGTACGAGCAGTACTTC. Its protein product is CASSGPRGGPGYEQYF.

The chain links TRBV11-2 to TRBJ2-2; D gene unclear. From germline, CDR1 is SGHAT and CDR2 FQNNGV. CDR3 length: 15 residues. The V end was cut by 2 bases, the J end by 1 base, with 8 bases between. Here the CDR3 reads CASSLNAGNTGELFF. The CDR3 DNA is TGTGCCAGCAGCTTAAACGCAGGGAACACCGGGGAGCTGTTTTTT.

The CDR3 spells CASSAQQGAGETQYF. The CDR3 coding sequence is TGTGCCAGCAGCGCCCAGCAGGGGGCTGGAGAGACCCAGTACTTC. The chain carries TRBV9 and TRBJ2-5, with 8 bases fitting TRBD1. The CDR3 runs 15 residues. From germline, CDR1 is SGDLS and CDR2 YYNGEE. Germline trimming cut 3 bases from V and 4 bases from J; bases unmatched to any gene: 8.

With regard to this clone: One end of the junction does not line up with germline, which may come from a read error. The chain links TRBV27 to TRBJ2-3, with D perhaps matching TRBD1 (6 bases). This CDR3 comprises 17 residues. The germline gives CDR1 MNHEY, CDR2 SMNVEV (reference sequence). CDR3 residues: CAGRPLRQDPSTDTQYF. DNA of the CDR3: TGTGCCGGCAGACCCCTCCGACAGGATCCTAGCACAGATACGCAGTATTTT.

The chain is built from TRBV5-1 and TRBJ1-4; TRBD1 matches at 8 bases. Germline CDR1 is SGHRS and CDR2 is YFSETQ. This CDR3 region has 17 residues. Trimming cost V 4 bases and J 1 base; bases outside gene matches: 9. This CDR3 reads CASSPDRGGQTNEKLFF. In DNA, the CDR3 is TGCGCCAGCAGCCCCGACAGGGGAGGACAAACTAATGAAAAACTGTTTTTT.

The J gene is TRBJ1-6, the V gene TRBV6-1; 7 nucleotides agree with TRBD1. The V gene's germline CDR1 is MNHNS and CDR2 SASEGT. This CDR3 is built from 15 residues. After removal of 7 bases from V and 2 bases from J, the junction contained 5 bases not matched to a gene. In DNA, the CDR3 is TGTGCCAGCACCGGGACAGCGGCCTATAATTCACCCCTCCACTTT. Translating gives CASTGTAAYNSPLHF.

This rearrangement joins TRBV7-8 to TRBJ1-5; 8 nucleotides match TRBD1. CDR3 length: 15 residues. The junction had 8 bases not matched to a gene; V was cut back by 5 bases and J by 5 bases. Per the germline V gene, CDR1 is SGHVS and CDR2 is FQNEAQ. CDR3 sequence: CASSVSGQGHQPQHF. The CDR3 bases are TGTGCCAGCAGCGTAAGCGGACAGGGACATCAGCCCCAGCATTTT.

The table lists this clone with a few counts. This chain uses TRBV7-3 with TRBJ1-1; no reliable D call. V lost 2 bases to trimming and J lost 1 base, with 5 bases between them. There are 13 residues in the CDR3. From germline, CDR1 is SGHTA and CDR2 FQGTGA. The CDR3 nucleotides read TGTGCCAGCAGCTTAGGAGAGAACACTGAAGCTTTCTTT. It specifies CASSLGENTEAFF. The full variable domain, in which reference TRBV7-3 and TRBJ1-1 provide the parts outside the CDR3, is GAGVSQTPSNKVTEKGKYVELRCDPISGHTALYWYRQSLGQGPEFLIYFQGTGAADDSGLPNDRFFAVRPEGSVSTLKIQRTERGDSAVYLCASSLGENTEAFFGQGTRLTVV.

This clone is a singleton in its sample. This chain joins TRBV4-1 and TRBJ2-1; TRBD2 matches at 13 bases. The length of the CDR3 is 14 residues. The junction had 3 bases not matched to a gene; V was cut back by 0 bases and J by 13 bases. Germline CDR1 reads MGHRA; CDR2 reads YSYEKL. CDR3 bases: TGCGCCAGCAGCCAAGAGGGACTAGCGGGACTTCAGTTCTTC. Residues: CASSQEGLAGLQFF.

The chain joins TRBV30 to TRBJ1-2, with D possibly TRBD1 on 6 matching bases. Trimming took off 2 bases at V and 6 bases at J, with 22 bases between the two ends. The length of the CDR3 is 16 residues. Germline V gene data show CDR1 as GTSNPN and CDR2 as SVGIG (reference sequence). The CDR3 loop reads CAWSPFRPRTADGYTF. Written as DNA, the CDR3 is TGTGCCTGGAGTCCGTTCCGGCCCCGGACAGCTGATGGCTACACCTTC.

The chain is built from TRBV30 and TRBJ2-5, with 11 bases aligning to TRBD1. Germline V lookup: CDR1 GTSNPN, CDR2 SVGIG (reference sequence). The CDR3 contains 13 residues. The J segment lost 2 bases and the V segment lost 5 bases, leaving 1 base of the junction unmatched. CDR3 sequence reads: CAWGQGAQETQYF. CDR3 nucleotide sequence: TGTGCCTGGGGACAGGGGGCTCAAGAGACCCAGTACTTC.

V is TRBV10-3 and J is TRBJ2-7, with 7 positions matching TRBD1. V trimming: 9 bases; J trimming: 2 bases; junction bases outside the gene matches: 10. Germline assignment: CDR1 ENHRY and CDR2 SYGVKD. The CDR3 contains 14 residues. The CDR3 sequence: CAITNRDSTYEQYF. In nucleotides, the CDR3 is TGTGCCATTACGAACCGGGACAGCACCTACGAGCAGTACTTC.

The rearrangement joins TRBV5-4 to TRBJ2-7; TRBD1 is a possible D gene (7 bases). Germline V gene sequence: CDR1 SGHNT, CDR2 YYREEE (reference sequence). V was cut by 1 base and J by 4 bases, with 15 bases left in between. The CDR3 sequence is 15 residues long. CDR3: CASSLRTGGPYEQYF. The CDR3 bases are TGTGCCAGCAGCTTGCGGACAGGAGGGCCTTACGAGCAGTACTTC.

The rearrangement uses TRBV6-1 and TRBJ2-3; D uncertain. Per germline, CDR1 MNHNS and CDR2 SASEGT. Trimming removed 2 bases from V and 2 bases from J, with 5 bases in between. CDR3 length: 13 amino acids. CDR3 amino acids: CASSERSTDTQYF. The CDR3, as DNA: TGTGCCAGCAGTGAACGTTCCACAGATACGCAGTATTTT.

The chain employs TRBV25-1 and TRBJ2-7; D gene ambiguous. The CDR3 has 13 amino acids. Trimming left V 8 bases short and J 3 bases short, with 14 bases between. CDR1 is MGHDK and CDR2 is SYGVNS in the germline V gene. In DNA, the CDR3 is TGTGCCAGCCAGGATCTTCACCGCTACGAGCAGTACTTC. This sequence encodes CASQDLHRYEQYF.

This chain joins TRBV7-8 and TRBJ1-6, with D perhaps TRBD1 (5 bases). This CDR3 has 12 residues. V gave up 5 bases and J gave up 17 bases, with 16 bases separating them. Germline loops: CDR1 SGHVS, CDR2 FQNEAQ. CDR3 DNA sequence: TGTGCCAGCAGCCCGACTGACAGTACGATCCACTTT. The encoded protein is CASSPTDSTIHF.

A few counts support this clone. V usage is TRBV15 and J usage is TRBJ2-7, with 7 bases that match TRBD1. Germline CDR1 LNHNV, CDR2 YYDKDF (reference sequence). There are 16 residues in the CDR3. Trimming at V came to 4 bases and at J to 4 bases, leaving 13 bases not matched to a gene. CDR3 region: CATSKTIGQVNYEQYF. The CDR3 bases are TGTGCCACCAGCAAAACTATTGGACAGGTTAATTACGAGCAGTACTTC.

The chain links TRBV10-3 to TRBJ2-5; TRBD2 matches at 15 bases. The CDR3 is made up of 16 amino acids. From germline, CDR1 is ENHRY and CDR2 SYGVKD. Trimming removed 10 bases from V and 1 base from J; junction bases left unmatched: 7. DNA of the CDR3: TGTGCCAGTTGGTCGGGACTAGCGGGAGGCCAAGAGACCCAGTACTTC. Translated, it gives CASWSGLAGGQETQYF.

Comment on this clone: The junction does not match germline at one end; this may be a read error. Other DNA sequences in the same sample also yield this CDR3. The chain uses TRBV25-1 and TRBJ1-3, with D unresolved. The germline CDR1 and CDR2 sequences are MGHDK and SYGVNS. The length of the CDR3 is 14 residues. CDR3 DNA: TGTGCCAGCAGTGACCGGAGGTCTGGAAATACCATATATTTT. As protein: CASSDRRSGNTIYF.

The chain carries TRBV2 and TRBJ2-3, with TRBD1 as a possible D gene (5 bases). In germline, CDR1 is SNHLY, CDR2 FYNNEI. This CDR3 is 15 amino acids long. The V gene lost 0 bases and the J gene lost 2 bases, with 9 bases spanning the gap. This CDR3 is CASSEAGLSTDTQYF. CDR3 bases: TGTGCCAGCAGTGAAGCGGGGCTTTCCACAGATACGCAGTATTTT. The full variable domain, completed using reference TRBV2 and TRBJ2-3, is EPEVTQTPSHQVTQMGQEVILRCVPISNHLYFYWYRQILGQKVEFLVSFYNNEISEKSEIFDDQFSVERPDGSNFTLKIRSTKLEDSAMYFCASSEAGLSTDTQYFGPGTRLTVL.